This T cell receptor (beta chain) was captured in a study of metastatic and nonmetastatic thyroid tumors (dated by TCRdb to 2020 to 2021). As for the study more broadly: Repertoires from peripheral blood and from tumor or nodule tissue samples of malignant and benign thyroid patients were compared. Study-wide findings and limitations: In both blood and tumor samples, malignant tumors were reported to have significantly higher TCR beta diversity than benign nodules.

The cysteine opens and the phenylalanine closes a CDR3 of 15 amino acids. Here the CDR3 DNA is all that survives: 45 bases in frame from base 1. CDR1 and CDR2 are read off the germline V gene (reference sequence) as SGHKS and YYEKEE. V ends up 9 bases short and J 7 bases short, with an unmatched junction base count of 16. Before undergoing thyroid surgery, none of the patients had been given any kind of treatment. The study retrospectively analysed patient clinical samples collected from about 2011 to 2018 using T-cell receptor beta sequencing. This clone was seen ten or more times. Which antigen it targets is not known. Nothing much larger sits one base from this clone, and base qualities are not available. The library relied on PCR. The sequencing machine was an Illumina HiSeq 4000. The TCR beta-chain CDR3 region of each patient was profiled by high-throughput sequencing. In the source study's methods: CDR3 differences across clinicopathological groups were used to build a classifier for discriminating distant-metastatic papillary thyroid cancer patients. To measure repertoire diversity the researchers used the Shannon index, while the Morisita-Horn index served to gauge how similar the tumor and blood repertoires were. TCRdb handled the public reads itself, with Q25 trimming in fastp and clone calling in MiXCR, and kept productive beta chains. These V and J calls rely on TCRdb rather than the paper's analysis. The sample table holds 43,000 or so clones, of which about 4.3% were seen once. 7.5% to 10% of the sample belongs to the ten largest clones.

The source material was blood. This clonotype was sampled from a female donor with papillary thyroid cancer or a benign thyroid nodule (not recorded which). Some clones in this sample may be carry-over from other donors' samples. Here the chain combines TRBV5-5 and TRBJ1-1, with 9 bases aligning to TRBD1. The CDR3 region reads CAIPSTGGYPFEAFF. DNA sequence: TGTGCCATCCCTTCAACAGGGGGCTATCCCTTTGAAGCTTTCTTT. With the portions outside the CDR3 filled from the reference TRBV5-5 and TRBJ1-1 genes, the complete variable region becomes DAGVTQSPTHLIKTRGQQVTLRCSPISGHKSVSWYQQVLGQGPQFIFQYYEKEERGRGNFPDRFSARQFPNYSSELNVNALLLGDSALYLCAIPSTGGYPFEAFFGQGTRLTVV.